The 20 T cell receptor beta chains below were found in one sample sequenced in a study of blood T cells in healthy people across ages. A J-beta primer mix and a sample-barcoded 5' primer were used in a second PCR of about 7 to 12 cycles. MiXCR, applied by TCRdb to the 5' RACE reads, yields one record per CDR3 protein. The sample records about 640,000 distinct CDR3 sequences, about 30% being singletons. Sequenced input: blood. These receptors originate from a woman aged 80 or over in good health.

The chain recombines TRBV30 with TRBJ1-6; the match to TRBD1 covers 7 bases. Per germline, CDR1 GTSNPN and CDR2 SVGIG (reference sequence). V dropped 5 bases and J dropped 7; count of bases not matched to a gene: 5. The CDR3 covers 13 residues. In nucleotides, the CDR3 is TGTGCCTGGCAAAGGGGACAGAATTCACCCCTCCACTTT. Its protein is CAWQRGQNSPLHF.

This clonotype was counted ten times or more. J is TRBJ2-7 and V is TRBV12-5, with 9 bases that match TRBD1. This CDR3 is 15 amino acids long. V was pared by 6 bases and J by 2 bases, with 8 bases of the junction left unmatched. Germline V lookup: CDR1 LGHNT, CDR2 FRNRAP. CDR3 protein: CASGNPGQGPYEQYF. CDR3 sequence (DNA): TGTGCTAGTGGCAACCCCGGACAGGGGCCCTACGAGCAGTACTTC.

The chain has TRBV25-1 and TRBJ1-1; no clear D. This CDR3 is built from 14 residues. V was cut by 6 bases and J by 4 bases, with 15 bases left in between. The germline CDR1 and CDR2 sequences are MGHDK and SYGVNS. The CDR3 loop is CASSSYGVGTEAFF. Here the CDR3 DNA reads TGTGCCAGCAGCTCATACGGGGTGGGCACTGAAGCTTTCTTT. Based on the CDR3 plus reference TRBV25-1 and TRBJ1-1, the full variable domain is EADIYQTPRYLVIGTGKKITLECSQTMGHDKMYWYQQDPGMELHLIHYSYGVNSTEKGDLSSESTVSRIRTEHFPLTLESARPSHTSQYLCASSSYGVGTEAFFGQGTRLTVV.

This clonotype was seen more than once but under ten times. J is TRBJ2-2 and V is TRBV12-3 or TRBV12-4; D not resolved. The CDR3 sequence is 15 residues long. Trimming removed 2 bases at V and 8 bases at J, with 15 bases between. CDR3 coding DNA: TGTGCCAGCAGTTTAATGGGCCCAGGACGTGGGGAGCTGTTTTTT. This translates into CASSLMGPGRGELFF.

As regards this clonotype: Sequence at one end of the junction differs from germline and may be a read error. The V call is TRBV12-3 or TRBV12-4, the J call TRBJ2-3; 11 bases match TRBD2. The CDR3 runs to 17 residues. The CDR3 sequence: CASSGALAGGRGDTEYF. The CDR3 nucleotides are TGTGCCAGCAGTGGGGCTTTAGCGGGGGGGCGAGGAGATACGGAGTATTTT.

This clonotype was observed a handful of times. With a much larger clone just one base away, this may be a read error. This chain uses TRBV5-6 with TRBJ2-4, with D perhaps matching TRBD2 (6 bases). CDR1 and CDR2 from the germline V gene are SGHDT and YYEEEE. V lost 5 bases to trimming and J lost 3 bases, with 12 bases between them. The CDR3 is 14 amino acids. The CDR3 here is CASSCGDYKNIQYF. CDR3 DNA: TGTGCCAGCAGTTGCGGGGATTACAAAAACATTCAGTACTTC.

This clonotype was observed a few times. This chain joins TRBV14 and TRBJ1-3, with TRBD1 identical over 7 bases. Germline V CDR1 and CDR2: SGHDN, FVKESK. Germline trimming cut 0 bases from V and 7 bases from J; bases unmatched to any gene: 18. The CDR3 extends over 19 amino acids. Here the CDR3 reads CASSQEQGLLDPRGNTIYF. The CDR3 DNA reads TGTGCCAGCAGCCAAGAACAGGGGCTGCTTGATCCTAGGGGGAACACCATATATTTT. Based on the CDR3 plus reference TRBV14 and TRBJ1-3, the full variable domain is EAGVTQFPSHSVIEKGQTVTLRCDPISGHDNLYWYRRVMGKEIKFLLHFVKESKQDESGMPNNRFLAERTGGTYSTLKVQPAELEDSGVYFCASSQEQGLLDPRGNTIYFGEGSWLTVV.

This clonotype was detected ten times or more. The chain combines TRBV12-3 or TRBV12-4 with TRBJ1-2, with D perhaps TRBD1 (6 bases). Trimming took off 8 bases at V and 5 bases at J, with 12 bases between the two ends. The CDR3 covers 12 residues. CDR3 sequence: CASGLTGYGYTF. Here the CDR3 DNA reads TGTGCCAGCGGGCTTACAGGGTATGGCTACACCTTC.

J is TRBJ1-1 and V is TRBV7-9, with 7 bases matching TRBD1. The CDR3 consists of 15 residues. After removal of 0 bases from V and 1 base from J, the junction contained 2 bases not matched to a gene. Germline V lookup: CDR1 SEHNR, CDR2 FQNEAQ (reference sequence). CDR3 residues: CASSLATGRNTEAFF. CDR3 coding DNA: TGTGCCAGCAGCTTAGCGACAGGGAGGAACACTGAAGCTTTCTTT.

This clonotype has ten or more counts. The V gene is TRBV6-1, the J gene TRBJ1-2; D gene unclear. CDR1 and CDR2 (germline): MNHNS, SASEGT. V was clipped by 5 bases and J by 1 base, with 8 bases between them. The CDR3 is made up of 13 amino acids. The CDR3 coding sequence is TGTGCCAGCAGTCCCATCATTAACTATGGCTACACCTTC. Its protein is CASSPIINYGYTF.

This clonotype was seen a handful of times. In DNA, the CDR3 is TGTGCCAGCAGGTTGGCAGGGACGAACTATGGCTACACCTTC. It translates to CASRLAGTNYGYTF. The chain recombines TRBV27 with TRBJ1-2; TRBD1 is a possible D gene (5 bases). The ends were cut back, 6 bases at V and 2 bases at J, with 13 bases in the middle. From germline, CDR1 is MNHEY and CDR2 SMNVEV (reference sequence). The CDR3 has 14 residues.

This clonotype was seen many times. The chain couples TRBV20-1 to TRBJ2-5, with D tentatively TRBD1 or TRBD2 (6 bases each). The CDR3 totals 15 residues. Germline-derived CDR1 and CDR2 are DFQATT and SNEGSKA (reference sequence). The germline V and J ends were trimmed by 1 base and 4 bases, with 16 bases remaining between them. For the CDR3, the DNA is TGCAGTGCTAGAGCGGAGGGGGATATGATAGAGACCCAGTACTTC. Translated, it gives CSARAEGDMIETQYF.

Worth noting for this clonotype: Since a much larger clone is just one base distant, this may be a read error. The gene calls are TRBV15 and TRBJ1-2; unclear D gene. Germline V lookup: CDR1 LNHNV, CDR2 YYDKDF (reference sequence). The V and J ends lost 1 base and 3 bases respectively, with 9 bases between them. The CDR3 length is 14 residues. In DNA form, the CDR3 reads TGTGCCACCAGCAGAGGCACCGATTACTATGGCTACACCTTC. Amino acid sequence: CATSRGTDYYGYTF.

This clonotype was recorded a few times. The V call is TRBV11-3, the J call TRBJ2-5, with TRBD2 as a possible D gene (5 bases). Per germline, CDR1 SGHNT and CDR2 YENEEA. Deletions cut 5 bases from V and 2 bases from J, with 15 bases between. The length of the CDR3 is 15 residues. CDR3 DNA sequence: TGTGCCAGCAGCCGGTCACGGGGAGAGCAAGAGACCCAGTACTTC. It codes for CASSRSRGEQETQYF.

This clonotype appeared once. The rearrangement links TRBV5-1 to TRBJ1-3, with 7 bases lining up with TRBD1. J gave up 0 bases and V 4 bases, and 7 bases lay outside the gene matches. Germline V lookup: CDR1 SGHRS, CDR2 YFSETQ. This CDR3 is 16 amino acids long. The DNA for the CDR3 is TGCGCCAGCAGCGACAGGGCTGCCACCTCTGGAAACACCATATATTTT. It codes for CASSDRAATSGNTIYF.

In its sample, this clonotype was seen many times. The gene calls are TRBV20-1 and TRBJ2-1; D is perhaps TRBD2 (5 bases). CDR3 length: 15 amino acids. Per the germline V gene, CDR1 is DFQATT and CDR2 is SNEGSKA (reference sequence). Trimming pared 3 bases from V and 3 bases from J, leaving 15 bases between. The DNA for the CDR3 is TGCAGTGCTAGTAGAGGGCAGCCTAACTACAATGAGCAGTTCTTC. Residues: CSASRGQPNYNEQFF.

The V and J genes are TRBV7-3 and TRBJ2-2; weak D call: TRBD1 (7 bases). The CDR3 spans 16 residues. Germline CDR1 reads SGHTA; CDR2 reads FQGTGA. Trimming removed 6 bases at V and 1 base at J, with 15 bases between. The CDR3 here is CASRKEGAMNTGELFF. In DNA form, the CDR3 reads TGTGCCAGCAGAAAGGAGGGGGCCATGAACACCGGGGAGCTGTTTTTT.

This clonotype was seen a handful of times. V usage is TRBV5-1 and J usage is TRBJ2-7; 8 nucleotides align to TRBD1. The CDR3 contains 15 residues. V lost 5 bases, J lost 3 bases, and 10 bases stayed unmatched. The V gene's germline CDR1 is SGHRS and CDR2 YFSETQ. The CDR3 DNA sequence: TGCGCCAGCAGACTTGGACAGGGTAGTCTCTACGAGCAGTACTTC. Protein: CASRLGQGSLYEQYF.

This clonotype has ten or more counts. This chain joins TRBV7-2 and TRBJ2-1; 10 bases are shared with TRBD2. Germline lookup yields CDR1 SGHTA and CDR2 FQGNSA. The junction had 9 bases not matched to a gene; V was cut back by 6 bases and J by 4 bases. This CDR3 has 16 residues. CDR3 DNA: TGTGCCAGCAGTTCGCAGCGGGGGGGCCGATACAATGAGCAGTTCTTC. Translated, it gives CASSSQRGGRYNEQFF.

This clonotype showed up just once. The rearrangement links TRBV29-1 to TRBJ1-2; D is perhaps TRBD1 (5 bases). V was shortened by 4 bases and J by 1 base, with 13 bases between the two germline ends. Germline-derived CDR1 and CDR2 are SQVTM and ANQGSEA. CDR3 length: 14 residues. The CDR3 is CSVVSDTVNYGYTF. In DNA, the CDR3 is TGCAGCGTTGTATCGGACACTGTTAACTATGGCTACACCTTC.